This entry is about one T cell receptor beta chain. No antigen is known for it. The CDR3 contains 15 residues. The germline V gene has CDR1 SGHRS and CDR2 YFSETQ. With 0 bases removed from V and 5 bases from J, the gap between germline ends came to 12 bases. The protocol was immunoSEQ multiplex PCR, while the TCRdb copy is restricted to in-frame clones and leaves out a portion. The repertoire holds 120,000 or so clones, with about 91% as singletons. This sample is part of a study of T cell responses to AZD1222 COVID-19 vaccine. Study-wide points: Just five to seven people given AZD1222 tested seropositive at baseline.

The rearrangement uses TRBV5-1 and TRBJ2-1; D remains ambiguous. This TCR derives from an adult in good health. The input for sequencing was peripheral blood, taken on day 0 of AZD1222 vaccination. The CDR3: CASSLAPAADNEQFF. The CDR3 DNA reads TGCGCCAGCAGCTTGGCTCCGGCGGCTGACAATGAGCAGTTCTTC. Drawing the rest from reference TRBV5-1 and TRBJ2-1, the complete variable domain is KAGVTQTPRYLIKTRGQQVTLSCSPISGHRSVSWYQQTPGQGLQFLFEYFSETQRNKGNFPGRFSGRQFSNSRSEMNVSTLELGDSALYLCASSLAPAADNEQFFGPGTRLTVL.